This T cell receptor (beta chain) was recorded in a study of blood T cell repertoires in COVID-19. Generated by immunoSEQ multiplex PCR, the TCRdb table keeps only in-frame clones and is missing some. The table includes 150,000 or so clones, around 67% detected once. Germline lookup yields CDR1 MNHEY and CDR2 SVGAGI. The V gene lost 4 bases and the J gene lost 0 bases, with 9 bases spanning the gap. The CDR3 sequence is 14 residues long. The chain links TRBV6-5 to TRBJ1-2; D gene ambiguous. The sequence derives from a woman older than 75 with acute or convalescent COVID-19. The specimen sequenced was peripheral blood. The CDR3 DNA reads as TGTGCCAGCAGTTGGAACGGGGCTAACTATGGCTACACCTTC. As protein: CASSWNGANYGYTF.